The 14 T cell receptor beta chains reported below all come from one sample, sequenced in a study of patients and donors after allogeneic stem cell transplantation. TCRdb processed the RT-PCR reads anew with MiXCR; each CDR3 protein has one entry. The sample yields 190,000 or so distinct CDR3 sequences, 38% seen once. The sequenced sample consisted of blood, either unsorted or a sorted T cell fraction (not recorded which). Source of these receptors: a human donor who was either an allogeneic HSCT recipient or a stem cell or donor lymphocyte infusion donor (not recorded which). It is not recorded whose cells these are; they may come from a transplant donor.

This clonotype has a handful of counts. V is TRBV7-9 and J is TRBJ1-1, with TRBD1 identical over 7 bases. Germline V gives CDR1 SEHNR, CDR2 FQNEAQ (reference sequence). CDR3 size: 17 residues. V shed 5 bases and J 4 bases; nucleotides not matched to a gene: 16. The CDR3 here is CASSPRRGQRGSTEAFF. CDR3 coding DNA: TGTGCCAGCAGCCCCCGTAGGGGGCAACGAGGGAGCACTGAAGCTTTCTTT.

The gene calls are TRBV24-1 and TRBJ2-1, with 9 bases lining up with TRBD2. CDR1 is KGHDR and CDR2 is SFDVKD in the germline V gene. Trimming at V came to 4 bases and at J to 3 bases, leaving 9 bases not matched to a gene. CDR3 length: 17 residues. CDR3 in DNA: TGTGCCACCAGTGACCCCGTGGCGGGAGGGGGCTACAATGAGCAGTTCTTC. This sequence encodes CATSDPVAGGGYNEQFF.

CDR3 in amino acids: CASSPPNRVPNQPQHF. CDR3 coding DNA: TGTGCCAGCAGTCCCCCCAACAGGGTCCCCAATCAGCCCCAGCATTTT. This chain uses TRBV28 with TRBJ1-5; D might be TRBD1 (6 bases). V lost 5 bases and J lost 3, with 17 bases in between. Germline V gene sequence: CDR1 MDHEN, CDR2 SYDVKM. CDR3 length: 16 amino acids.

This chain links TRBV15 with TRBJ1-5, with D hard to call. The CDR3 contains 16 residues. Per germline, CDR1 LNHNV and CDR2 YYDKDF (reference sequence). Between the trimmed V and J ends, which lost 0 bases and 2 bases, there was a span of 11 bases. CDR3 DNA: TGTGCCACCAGCAGAGATTCGGGGATGGGCAATCAGCCCCAGCATTTT. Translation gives CATSRDSGMGNQPQHF.

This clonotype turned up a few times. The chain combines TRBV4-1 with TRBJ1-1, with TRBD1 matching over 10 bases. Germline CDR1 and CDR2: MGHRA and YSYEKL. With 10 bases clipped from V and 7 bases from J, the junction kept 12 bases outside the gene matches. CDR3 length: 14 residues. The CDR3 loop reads CATRTGGTGGEAFF. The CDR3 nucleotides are TGCGCCACAAGGACAGGGGGAACCGGGGGTGAAGCTTTCTTT.

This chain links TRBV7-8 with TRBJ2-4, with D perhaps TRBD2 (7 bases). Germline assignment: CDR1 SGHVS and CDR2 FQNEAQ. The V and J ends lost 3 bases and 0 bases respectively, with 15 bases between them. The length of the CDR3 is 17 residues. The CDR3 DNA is TGTGCCAGCAGCTTGCTTAGGGGGGGTACAGCCAAAAACATTCAGTACTTC. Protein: CASSLLRGGTAKNIQYF.

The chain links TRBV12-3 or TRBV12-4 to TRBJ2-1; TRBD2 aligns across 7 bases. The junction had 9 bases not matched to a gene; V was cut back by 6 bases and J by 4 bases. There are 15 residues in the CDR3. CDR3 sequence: CASSRTSVGYNEQFF. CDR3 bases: TGTGCCAGCAGCAGAACTAGCGTGGGGTACAATGAGCAGTTCTTC.

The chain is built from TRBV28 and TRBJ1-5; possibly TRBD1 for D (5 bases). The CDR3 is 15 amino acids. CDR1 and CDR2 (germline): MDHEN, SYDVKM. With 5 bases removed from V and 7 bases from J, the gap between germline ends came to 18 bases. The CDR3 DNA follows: TGTGCCAGCAGTCCGCCTTCGGGGGGAGAGCAGCCCCAGCATTTT. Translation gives CASSPPSGGEQPQHF. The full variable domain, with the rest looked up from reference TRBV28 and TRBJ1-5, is DVKVTQSSRYLVKRTGEKVFLECVQDMDHENMFWYRQDPGLGLRLIYFSYDVKMKEKGDIPEGYSVSREKKERFSLILESASTNQTSMYLCASSPPSGGEQPQHFGDGTRLSIL.

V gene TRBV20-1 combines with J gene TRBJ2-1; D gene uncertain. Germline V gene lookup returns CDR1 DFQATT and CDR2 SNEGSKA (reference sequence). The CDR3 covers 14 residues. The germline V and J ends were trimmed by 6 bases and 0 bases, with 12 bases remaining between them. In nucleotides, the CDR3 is TGCAGTGCCACCCCCGGGCCCTCCTACAATGAGCAGTTCTTC. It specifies CSATPGPSYNEQFF.

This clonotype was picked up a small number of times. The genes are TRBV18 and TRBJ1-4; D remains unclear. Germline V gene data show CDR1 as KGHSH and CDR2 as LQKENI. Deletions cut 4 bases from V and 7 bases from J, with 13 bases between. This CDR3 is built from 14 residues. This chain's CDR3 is CASSRSDSGEKLFF. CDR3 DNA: TGTGCCAGCTCACGGTCCGATAGTGGTGAAAAACTGTTTTTT.

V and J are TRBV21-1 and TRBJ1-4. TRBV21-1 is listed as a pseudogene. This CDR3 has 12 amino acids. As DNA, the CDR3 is TGTGCCAGCCAAGCCCTTAATGAAAAACTGTTTTTT. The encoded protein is CASQALNEKLFF.

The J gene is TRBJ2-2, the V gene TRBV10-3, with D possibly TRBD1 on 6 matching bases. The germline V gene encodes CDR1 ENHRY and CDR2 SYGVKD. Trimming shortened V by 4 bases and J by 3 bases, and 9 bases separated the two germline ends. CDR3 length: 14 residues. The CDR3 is CAISGTAYTGELFF. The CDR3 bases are TGTGCCATCAGTGGGACAGCTTACACCGGGGAGCTGTTTTTT.

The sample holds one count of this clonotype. The CDR3 DNA is TGTGCCACCAGCAGAAACTACGGGTGGAGGTCCTATAATTCACCCCTCCACTTT. Amino acid sequence: CATSRNYGWRSYNSPLHF. V and J are TRBV15 and TRBJ1-6; unclear D gene. Germline CDR1 reads LNHNV; CDR2 reads YYDKDF (reference sequence). The CDR3 length is 18 residues. Trimming removed 2 bases from V and 1 base from J, with 15 bases in between.

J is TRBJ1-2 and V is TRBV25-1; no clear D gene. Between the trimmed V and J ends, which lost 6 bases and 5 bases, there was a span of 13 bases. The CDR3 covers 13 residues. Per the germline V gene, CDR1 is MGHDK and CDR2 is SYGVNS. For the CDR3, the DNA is TGTGCCAGCAGCCTAGAATTCTATTATGGCTACACCTTC. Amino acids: CASSLEFYYGYTF.